This T cell receptor (beta chain) was captured in a study of blood T cells in healthy people across ages. The study's findings and limits: Strong correlation existed between TCR beta diversity and naive T cell percentage.

The use of a sample-barcoded 5' primer and a J-beta primer mix characterized a second PCR of about 6 to 11 cycles. With 12 random nucleotides, a template-switch adaptor tagged each individual cDNA molecule. TCRdb reprocessed the 5' RACE reads with MiXCR, giving one entry per CDR3 protein. The sample includes fewer than 800,000 distinct CDR3 sequences, approximately 25% of them seen just once. CDR3 length: 14 amino acids. With V trimmed by 2 bases and J by 5 bases, 6 bases remained unmatched. Germline assignment: CDR1 SGHTA and CDR2 FQGTGA. Details on this clonotype: The antigen is undetermined.

These data are also associated with another study on T cells of mothers and their children. As that study records: Each child contributed some 3 million TCR beta CDR3 reads, while each mother contributed over 8.5 million.

J is TRBJ2-7 and V is TRBV7-3; 7 nucleotides align to TRBD2. The sequencing sample was made of blood. This receptor was obtained from a boy aged 5-17 years in good health. Here the CDR3 DNA reads TGTGCCAGCAGCTTATCCGGGGGGTTCGACGAGCAGTACTTC. It translates to CASSLSGGFDEQYF.